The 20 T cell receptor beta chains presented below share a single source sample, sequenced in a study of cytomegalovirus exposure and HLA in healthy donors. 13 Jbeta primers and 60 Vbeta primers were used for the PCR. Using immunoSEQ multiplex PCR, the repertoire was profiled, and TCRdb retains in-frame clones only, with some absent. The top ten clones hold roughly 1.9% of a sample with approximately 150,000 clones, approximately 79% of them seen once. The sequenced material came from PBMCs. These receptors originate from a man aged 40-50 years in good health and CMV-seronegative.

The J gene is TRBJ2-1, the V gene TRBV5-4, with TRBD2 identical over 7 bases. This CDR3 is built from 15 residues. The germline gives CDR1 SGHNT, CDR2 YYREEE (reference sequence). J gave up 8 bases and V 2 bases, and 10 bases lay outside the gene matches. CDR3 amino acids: CASSFRAGLRDEQFF. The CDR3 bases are TGTGCCAGCAGCTTCCGAGCGGGGCTGAGGGATGAGCAGTTCTTC.

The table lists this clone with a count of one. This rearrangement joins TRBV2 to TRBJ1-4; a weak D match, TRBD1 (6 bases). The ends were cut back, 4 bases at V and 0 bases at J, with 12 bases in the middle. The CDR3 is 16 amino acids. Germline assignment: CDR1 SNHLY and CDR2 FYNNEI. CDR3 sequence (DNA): TGTGCCAGCAGTGGAGGGGGGGGCTCAACTAATGAAAAACTGTTTTTT. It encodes CASSGGGGSTNEKLFF.

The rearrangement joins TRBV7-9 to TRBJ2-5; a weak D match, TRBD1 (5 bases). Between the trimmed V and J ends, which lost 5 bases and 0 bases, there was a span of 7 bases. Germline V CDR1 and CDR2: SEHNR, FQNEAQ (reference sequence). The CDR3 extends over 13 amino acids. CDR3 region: CASSMTDQETQYF. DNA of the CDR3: TGTGCCAGCAGCATGACAGACCAAGAGACCCAGTACTTC.

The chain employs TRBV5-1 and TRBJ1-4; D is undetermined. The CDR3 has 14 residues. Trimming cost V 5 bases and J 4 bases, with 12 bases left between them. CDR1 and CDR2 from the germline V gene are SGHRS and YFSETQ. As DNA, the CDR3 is TGCGCCAGCAGTGTCGGGATTGGTAATGAAAAACTGTTTTTT. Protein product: CASSVGIGNEKLFF.

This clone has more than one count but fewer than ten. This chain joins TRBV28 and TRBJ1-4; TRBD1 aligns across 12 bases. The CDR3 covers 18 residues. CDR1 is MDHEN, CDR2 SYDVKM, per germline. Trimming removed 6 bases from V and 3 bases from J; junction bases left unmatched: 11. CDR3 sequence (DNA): TGTGCCAGCAGCCGCTTAGGGACAGGGGGCACCTCTAATGAAAAACTGTTTTTT. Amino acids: CASSRLGTGGTSNEKLFF.

The CDR3 nucleotides read TGTGCCACCAGCAGAGCGACAGCCACTAACTATGGCTACACCTTC. Translating it yields CATSRATATNYGYTF. This chain links TRBV15 with TRBJ1-2; tentative D call: TRBD1 (5 bases). CDR1 is LNHNV, CDR2 YYDKDF, per germline (reference sequence). The CDR3 sequence is 15 residues long. Between the trimmed V and J ends, which lost 1 base and 0 bases, there was a span of 9 bases. The full variable domain, its missing parts supplied by reference TRBV15 and TRBJ1-2, is DAMVIQNPRYQVTQFGKPVTLSCSQTLNHNVMYWYQQKSSQAPKLLFHYYDKDFNNEADTPDNFQSRRPNTSFCFLDIRSPGLGDTAMYLCATSRATATNYGYTFGSGTRLTVV.

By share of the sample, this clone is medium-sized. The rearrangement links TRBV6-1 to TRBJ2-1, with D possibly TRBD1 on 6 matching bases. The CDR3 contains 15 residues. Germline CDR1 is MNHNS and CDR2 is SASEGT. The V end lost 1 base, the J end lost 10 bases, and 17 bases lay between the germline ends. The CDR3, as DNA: TGTGCCAGCAGTGAAGTCAAAGCGGTGGGGGCGGAGCAGTTCTTC. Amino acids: CASSEVKAVGAEQFF.

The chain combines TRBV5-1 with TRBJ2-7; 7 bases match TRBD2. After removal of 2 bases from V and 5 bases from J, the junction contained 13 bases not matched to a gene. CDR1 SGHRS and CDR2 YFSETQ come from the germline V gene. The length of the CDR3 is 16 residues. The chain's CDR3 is CASSFLAGRAANEQYF. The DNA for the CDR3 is TGCGCCAGCAGCTTTCTCGCGGGGAGGGCCGCCAACGAGCAGTACTTC.

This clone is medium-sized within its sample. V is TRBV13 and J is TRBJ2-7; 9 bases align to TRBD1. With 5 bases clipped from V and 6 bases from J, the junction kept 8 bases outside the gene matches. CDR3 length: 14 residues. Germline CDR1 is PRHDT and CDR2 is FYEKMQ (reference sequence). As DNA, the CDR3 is TGTGCCAGCAGCGGGGACAGGGTTGAGGGCGAGCAGTACTTC. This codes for CASSGDRVEGEQYF.

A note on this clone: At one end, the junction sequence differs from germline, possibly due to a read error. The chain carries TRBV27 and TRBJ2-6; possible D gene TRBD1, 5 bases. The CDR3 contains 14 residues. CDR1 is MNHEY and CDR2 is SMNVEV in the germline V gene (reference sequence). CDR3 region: CASSLGSGANGLTF. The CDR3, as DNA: TGTGCCAGCAGTCTAGGCTCTGGGGCCAACGGCCTGACTTTC.

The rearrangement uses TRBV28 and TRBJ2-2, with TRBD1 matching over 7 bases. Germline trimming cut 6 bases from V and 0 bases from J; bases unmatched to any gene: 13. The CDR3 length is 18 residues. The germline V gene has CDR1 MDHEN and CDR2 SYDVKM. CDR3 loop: CASRKPPTGSSNTGELFF. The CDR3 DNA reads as TGTGCCAGCAGAAAACCCCCGACAGGGTCGTCGAACACCGGGGAGCTGTTTTTT.

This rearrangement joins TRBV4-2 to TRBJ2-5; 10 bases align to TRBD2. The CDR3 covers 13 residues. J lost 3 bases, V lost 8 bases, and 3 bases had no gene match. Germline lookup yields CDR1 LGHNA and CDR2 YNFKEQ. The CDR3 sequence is CASQLAGEETQYF. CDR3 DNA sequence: TGTGCCAGCCAGCTAGCGGGAGAAGAGACCCAGTACTTC.

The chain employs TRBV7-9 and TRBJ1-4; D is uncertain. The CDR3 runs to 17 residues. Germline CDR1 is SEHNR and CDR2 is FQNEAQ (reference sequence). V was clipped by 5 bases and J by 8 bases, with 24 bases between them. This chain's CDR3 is CASSTTSDLKEGEKLFF. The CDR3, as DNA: TGTGCCAGCAGCACAACTTCGGACCTAAAAGAGGGAGAAAAACTGTTTTTT.

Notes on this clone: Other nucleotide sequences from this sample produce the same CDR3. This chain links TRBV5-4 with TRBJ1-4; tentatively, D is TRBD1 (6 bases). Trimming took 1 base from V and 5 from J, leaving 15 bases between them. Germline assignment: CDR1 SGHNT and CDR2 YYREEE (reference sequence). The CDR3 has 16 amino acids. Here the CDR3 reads CASSLSREGGNEKLFF. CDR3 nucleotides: TGTGCCAGCAGCTTGTCGCGGGAGGGGGGAAATGAAAAACTGTTTTTT.

For the CDR3, the DNA is TGTGCCTGGAGTCCCGGACAGTCCCAGTACTTC. It encodes CAWSPGQSQYF. This rearrangement joins TRBV30 to TRBJ2-7; TRBD1 is a possible D gene (6 bases). Per the germline V gene, CDR1 is GTSNPN and CDR2 is SVGIG (reference sequence). With 2 bases removed from V and 10 bases from J, the gap between germline ends came to 12 bases. This CDR3 has 11 residues.

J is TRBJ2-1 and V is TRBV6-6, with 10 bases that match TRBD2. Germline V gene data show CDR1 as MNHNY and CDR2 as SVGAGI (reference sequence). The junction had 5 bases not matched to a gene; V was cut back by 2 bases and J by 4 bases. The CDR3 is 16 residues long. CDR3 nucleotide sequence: TGTGCCAGCAGTTACACTAGCGGGGCATTTTACAATGAGCAGTTCTTC. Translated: CASSYTSGAFYNEQFF.

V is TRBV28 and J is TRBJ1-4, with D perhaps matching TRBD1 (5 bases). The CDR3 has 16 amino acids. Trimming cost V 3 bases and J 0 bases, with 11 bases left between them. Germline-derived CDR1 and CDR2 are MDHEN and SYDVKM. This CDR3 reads CASSFLGATTNEKLFF. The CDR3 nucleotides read TGTGCCAGCAGTTTTCTAGGGGCGACAACTAATGAAAAACTGTTTTTT.

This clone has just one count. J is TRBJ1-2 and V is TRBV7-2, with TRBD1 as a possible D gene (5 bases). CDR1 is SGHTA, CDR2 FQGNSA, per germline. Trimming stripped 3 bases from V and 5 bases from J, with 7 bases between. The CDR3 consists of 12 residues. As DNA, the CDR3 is TGTGCCAGCAGCTTGCGGGGGTATGGCTACACCTTC. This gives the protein CASSLRGYGYTF.

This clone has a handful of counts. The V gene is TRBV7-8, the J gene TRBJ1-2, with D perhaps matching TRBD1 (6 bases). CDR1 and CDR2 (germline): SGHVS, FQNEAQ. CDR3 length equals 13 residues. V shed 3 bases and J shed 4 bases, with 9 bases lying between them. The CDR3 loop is CASSFQGPYGYTF. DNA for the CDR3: TGTGCCAGCAGCTTCCAGGGGCCCTATGGCTACACCTTC.

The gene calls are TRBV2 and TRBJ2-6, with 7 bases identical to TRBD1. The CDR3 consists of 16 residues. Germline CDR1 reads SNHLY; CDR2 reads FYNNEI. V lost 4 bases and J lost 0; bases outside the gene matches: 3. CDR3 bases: TGTGCCAGCAGTGGAGGGGGCATCTCTGGGGCCAACGTCCTGACTTTC. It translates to CASSGGGISGANVLTF.